What follows is one T cell receptor (beta chain) and its context. Germline V gives CDR1 SGHRS, CDR2 YFSETQ. The CDR3 contains 12 residues. J lost 7 bases, V lost 3 bases, and 3 bases had no gene match. The data were obtained in a study of cytomegalovirus exposure and HLA in healthy donors. Study context: Ancestry clustering placed around four fifths of around 400 genotyped donors in the Caucasian-associated cluster.

In the PCR, 60 Vbeta and 13 Jbeta primers were used. Clones were sequenced by immunoSEQ multiplex PCR, and TCRdb holds only the in-frame ones, with some missing. The sample includes 65,000 to 85,000 clones, about 65% seen only once; the top ten take 2% to 2.5%. Sequencing input: PBMCs. V is TRBV5-1 and J is TRBJ1-1, with 7 bases fitting TRBD1. This clonotype originated in a woman aged 25 to 45 in good health and CMV-seronegative. This chain's CDR3 is CASSWGQNEAFF. In DNA form, the CDR3 reads TGCGCCAGCAGCTGGGGACAGAATGAAGCTTTCTTT.